The clone carrying this T cell receptor beta chain was observed many times. The target antigen is unknown. This sample is part of a study of T cell repertoires in cytomegalovirus infection. Across the study: It can be stated that public TCR beta signatures indicated CMV infection as well as a matching HLA type.

Using its own MiXCR run on the reads, TCRdb lists one record per CDR3 protein. Among around 260,000 distinct CDR3 sequences, approximately 9.2% were seen once, and the ten largest hold roughly 16%. Regarding the study as a whole: Summed public TCR beta family frequency identified CMV carriers bearing the relevant HLA. Clonotype analysis showed dominance of the ex vivo response by HLA-C-restricted CMV-specific TCR beta clonotypes.

Specimen: PBMCs. This TCR derives from a human donor in good health (CMV status not recorded). Some clones in this sample may be carry-over from other donors' samples.

The CDR3 coding sequence is TGTGCCAGCAGCTTTCTGATGGCGCAGCAGTACTTC. Translation: CASSFLMAQQYF. The chain carries TRBV7-4 and TRBJ2-7; D gene ambiguous. The CDR3 runs to 12 residues. Germline CDR1 reads SGHVT; CDR2 reads SQSDAQ. Trimming shortened V by 3 bases and J by 8 bases, and 11 bases separated the two germline ends.